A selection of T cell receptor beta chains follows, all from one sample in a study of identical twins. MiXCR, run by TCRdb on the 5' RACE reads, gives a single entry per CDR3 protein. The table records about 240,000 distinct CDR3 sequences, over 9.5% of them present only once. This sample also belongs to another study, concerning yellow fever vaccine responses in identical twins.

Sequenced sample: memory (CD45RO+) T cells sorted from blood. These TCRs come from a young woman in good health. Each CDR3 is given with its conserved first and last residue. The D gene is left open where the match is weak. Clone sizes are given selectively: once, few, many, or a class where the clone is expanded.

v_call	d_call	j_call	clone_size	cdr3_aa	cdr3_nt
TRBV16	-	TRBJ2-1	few	CASSQMTQGNEQFF	TGTGCCAGCAGCCAAATGACCCAGGGCAATGAGCAGTTCTTC
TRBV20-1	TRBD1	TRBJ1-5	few	CSAKRRRGNQPQHF	TGCAGTGCCAAACGGCGCAGGGGGAATCAGCCCCAGCATTTT
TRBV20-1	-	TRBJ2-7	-	CSVRGGRGPGKLYEQYF	TGCAGTGTACGGGGGGGCAGGGGGCCCGGAAAACTCTACGAGCAGTACTTC
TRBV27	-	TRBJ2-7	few	CASSSPLRESSYEQYF	TGTGCCAGCAGTTCACCCCTTCGGGAGAGCTCCTACGAGCAGTACTTC
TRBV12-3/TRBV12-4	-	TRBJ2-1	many	CASSLVGDGEQFF	TGTGCCAGCAGTTTAGTGGGTGATGGTGAGCAGTTCTTC
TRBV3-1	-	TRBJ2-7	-	CASSQGLAGEYF	TGTGCCAGCAGCCAAGGCTTGGCAGGGGAGTACTTC
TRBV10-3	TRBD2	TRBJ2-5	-	CAISRGGVQETQYF	TGTGCCATCAGCCGGGGAGGGGTTCAAGAGACCCAGTACTTC
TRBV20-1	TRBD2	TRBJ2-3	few	CSAKLAERKDTQYF	TGCAGTGCTAAACTAGCGGAGAGGAAGGATACGCAGTATTTT
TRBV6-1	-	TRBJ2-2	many	CASIWSDTGELFF	TGTGCCAGCATATGGTCTGACACCGGGGAGCTGTTTTTT
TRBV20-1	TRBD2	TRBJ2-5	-	CSAVLAGGKETQYF	TGCAGTGCGGTACTAGCGGGAGGTAAAGAGACCCAGTACTTC
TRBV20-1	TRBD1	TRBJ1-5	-	CSAPDRDYSNQPQHF	TGCAGTGCACCAGACAGGGATTATAGCAATCAGCCCCAGCATTTT
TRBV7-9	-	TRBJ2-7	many	CASSPADGPYEQYF	TGTGCCAGCAGTCCGGCGGACGGTCCCTACGAGCAGTACTTC
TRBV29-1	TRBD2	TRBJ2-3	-	CSVENLPRLAGATDTQYF	TGCAGCGTTGAAAACCTCCCACGGCTAGCGGGGGCCACAGATACGCAGTATTTT
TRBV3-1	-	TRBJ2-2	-	CASSQDIGGELFF	TGTGCCAGCAGCCAAGATATAGGCGGGGAGCTGTTTTTT
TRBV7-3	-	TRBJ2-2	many	CASSPQPQGSTGELFF	TGTGCCAGCAGTCCCCAACCCCAGGGGAGCACCGGGGAGCTGTTTTTT
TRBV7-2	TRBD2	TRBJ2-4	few	CASSVRLAGGGKNIQYF	TGTGCCAGCAGCGTGCGACTAGCGGGAGGGGGCAAAAACATTCAGTACTTC
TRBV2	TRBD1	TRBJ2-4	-	CASIPEPGQGDIQYF	TGTGCCAGCATCCCAGAGCCCGGACAGGGAGACATTCAGTACTTC
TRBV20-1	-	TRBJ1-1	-	CSARLDRPTVFNTEAFF	TGCAGTGCCAGGTTAGATCGACCGACAGTATTCAACACTGAAGCTTTCTTT
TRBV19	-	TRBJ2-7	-	CASTRLGKQYF	TGTGCCAGTACGAGACTCGGCAAGCAGTACTTC
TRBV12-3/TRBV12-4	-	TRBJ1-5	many	CASSTQGNQPQHF	TGTGCCAGCAGTACCCAGGGGAATCAGCCCCAGCATTTT
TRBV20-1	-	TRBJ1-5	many	CSARMVGNQPQHF	TGCAGTGCTAGGATGGTGGGTAATCAGCCCCAGCATTTT
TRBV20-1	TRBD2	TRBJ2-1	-	CSATLAGYYNEQFF	TGCAGTGCCACACTAGCGGGATACTACAATGAGCAGTTCTTC
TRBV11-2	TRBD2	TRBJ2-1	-	CASSPTRGGASEQFF	TGTGCCAGCAGTCCAACCCGGGGGGGGGCGAGTGAGCAGTTCTTC
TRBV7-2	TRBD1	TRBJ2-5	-	CASSRPPGQGETQYF	TGTGCCAGCAGCCGGCCTCCGGGACAGGGGGAGACCCAGTACTTC
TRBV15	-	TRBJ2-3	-	CATSRDPVGDTQYF	TGTGCCACCAGCAGAGATCCTGTGGGGGATACGCAGTATTTT
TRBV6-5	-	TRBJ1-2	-	CASSSDRVNYGYTF	TGTGCCAGCAGTTCGGACAGAGTTAACTATGGCTACACCTTC
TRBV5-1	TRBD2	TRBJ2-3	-	CASSPGLDVTDTQYF	TGCGCCAGCAGCCCGGGACTAGATGTCACAGATACGCAGTATTTT
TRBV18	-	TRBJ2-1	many	CASSPSGSHNEQFF	TGTGCCAGCTCACCTTCAGGTAGCCACAATGAGCAGTTCTTC
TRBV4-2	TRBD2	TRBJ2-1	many	CASSPKPLAVSYNEQFF	TGTGCCAGCAGCCCCAAACCCCTAGCGGTCTCCTACAATGAGCAGTTCTTC
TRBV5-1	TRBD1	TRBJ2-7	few	CASSLSTGSHEQYF	TGCGCCAGCAGCTTATCGACAGGGTCCCACGAGCAGTACTTC
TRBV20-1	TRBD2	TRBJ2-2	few	CSARDLERELSGELFF	TGCAGTGCTAGAGATCTGGAGCGGGAGTTGTCCGGGGAGCTGTTTTTT
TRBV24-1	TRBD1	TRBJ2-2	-	CATSDPDRGETGELFF	TGTGCCACCAGTGACCCGGACAGGGGTGAGACCGGGGAGCTGTTTTTT
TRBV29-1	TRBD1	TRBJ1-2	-	CSVQSRQGAYGYTF	TGCAGCGTTCAATCCAGACAGGGGGCCTATGGCTACACCTTC
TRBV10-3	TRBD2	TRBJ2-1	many	CAISPSIGGTSGANEQFF	TGTGCCATCAGTCCCTCAATTGGAGGGACTAGCGGGGCCAATGAGCAGTTCTTC
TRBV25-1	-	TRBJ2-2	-	CASSETGYTGELFF	TGTGCCAGCAGTGAAACAGGGTACACCGGGGAGCTGTTTTTT
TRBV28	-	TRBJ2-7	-	CASSSRVHEQYF	TGTGCCAGCAGTTCCAGGGTCCACGAGCAGTACTTC
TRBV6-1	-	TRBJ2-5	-	CASSRGVFEETQYF	TGTGCCAGCAGTCGAGGGGTTTTCGAAGAGACCCAGTACTTC
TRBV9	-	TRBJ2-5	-	CASSDNRGGETQYF	TGTGCCAGCAGCGACAACAGGGGGGGCGAGACCCAGTACTTC
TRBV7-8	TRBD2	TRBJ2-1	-	CASSPTGGRAGNEQFF	TGTGCCAGCAGTCCGACGGGCGGGAGGGCCGGAAATGAGCAGTTCTTC
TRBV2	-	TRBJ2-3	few	CASRATWGTDTQYF	TGTGCCAGCAGGGCGACATGGGGCACAGATACGCAGTATTTT
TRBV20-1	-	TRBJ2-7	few	CSAPHRDGNTYEQYF	TGCAGTGCTCCCCACCGGGACGGTAACACCTACGAGCAGTACTTC
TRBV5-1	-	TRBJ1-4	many	CASSLESGGREKLFF	TGCGCCAGCAGCTTGGAGTCCGGGGGCAGGGAAAAACTGTTTTTT